These 21 T cell receptor beta chains were sequenced from one sample in a study of cytomegalovirus exposure and HLA in healthy donors. The PCR ran on 60 Vbeta and 13 Jbeta primers. Profiled with immunoSEQ multiplex PCR; TCRdb holds only in-frame clones, not every one. The table gives roughly 120,000 clones; the top ten clones make up 6.5% to 7% of it. Sequencing input: PBMCs. These TCRs come from a man aged 40-55 years in good health and CMV-seropositive.

DNA of the CDR3: TGTGCCAGCAGTTACTCGAGTCGGGGAGTCTACGAGCAGTACTTC. Translating gives CASSYSSRGVYEQYF. V is TRBV6-6 and J is TRBJ2-7, with D perhaps matching TRBD2 (5 bases). From germline, CDR1 is MNHNY and CDR2 SVGAGI (reference sequence). V lost 0 bases and J 3 bases, leaving 12 bases between the germline ends. There are 15 residues in the CDR3.

The chain combines TRBV5-1 with TRBJ2-5; 9 bases line up with TRBD2. Germline V gives CDR1 SGHRS, CDR2 YFSETQ. The CDR3 spans 14 residues. The V gene end was trimmed by 4 bases and the J gene end by 5 bases; junction bases not matched to a gene: 6. The CDR3 DNA reads TGCGCCAGCAGCGGAGCGGGAGGAGTGGAGACCCAGTACTTC. Protein sequence: CASSGAGGVETQYF.

This chain uses TRBV7-3 with TRBJ2-1; D remains ambiguous. The CDR3 is made up of 17 amino acids. The ends were cut back, 5 bases at V and 3 bases at J, with 20 bases in the middle. The germline V gene has CDR1 SGHTA and CDR2 FQGTGA. The CDR3 sequence: CASSLNPPASFYNEQFF. Here the CDR3 DNA reads TGTGCCAGCAGCCTAAACCCCCCCGCGAGCTTCTACAATGAGCAGTTCTTC.

The genes are TRBV11-2 and TRBJ2-1; D may be TRBD2 (6 bases). The CDR3 is made up of 14 amino acids. Trimming stripped 5 bases from V and 4 bases from J, with 12 bases between. Germline V gives CDR1 SGHAT, CDR2 FQNNGV. The CDR3 DNA is TGTGCCAGCAGCCCCGGGGGACCTTACAATGAGCAGTTCTTC. It specifies CASSPGGPYNEQFF.

This sequence joins TRBV5-1 and TRBJ2-1; 12 positions match TRBD2. Unmatched junction bases numbered 7, after V lost 3 bases and J lost 6 bases. Germline values: CDR1 SGHRS, CDR2 YFSETQ. This CDR3 has 16 residues. The CDR3 here is CASSSGGTSGFNEQFF. The DNA for the CDR3 is TGCGCCAGCAGCTCGGGTGGGACTAGCGGGTTCAATGAGCAGTTCTTC.

The rearrangement uses TRBV2 and TRBJ2-1; 9 positions agree with TRBD2. With 4 bases clipped from V and 5 bases from J, the junction kept 9 bases outside the gene matches. Germline-derived CDR1 and CDR2 are SNHLY and FYNNEI. This CDR3 is built from 16 residues. The CDR3 DNA reads as TGTGCCAGCAGTGCGACCGGGACTAGCAAGCACAATGAGCAGTTCTTC. Protein sequence: CASSATGTSKHNEQFF.

The CDR3 loop is CASSLGQGGPFSNYQPQHF. CDR3 coding DNA: TGTGCCAGCAGCTTGGGACAGGGAGGACCTTTCTCAAACTATCAGCCCCAGCATTTT. This sequence joins TRBV7-9 and TRBJ1-5; 9 nucleotides line up with TRBD1. With V trimmed by 3 bases and J by 5 bases, 17 bases remained unmatched. From germline, CDR1 is SEHNR and CDR2 FQNEAQ (reference sequence). CDR3 length equals 19 residues.

The chain combines TRBV5-6 with TRBJ2-4; maybe TRBD1 (5 bases). From germline, CDR1 is SGHDT and CDR2 YYEEEE. This CDR3 has 13 residues. V was trimmed by 4 bases and J by 4 bases, leaving 9 bases between them. The CDR3 sequence: CASSPTAKNIQYF. The CDR3 bases are TGTGCCAGCAGCCCGACAGCGAAAAACATTCAGTACTTC.

This sequence joins TRBV6-6 and TRBJ1-1; D may be TRBD1 (6 bases). The germline gives CDR1 MNHNY, CDR2 SVGAGI (reference sequence). The CDR3 length is 13 residues. V was shortened by 6 bases and J by 4 bases, with 12 bases between the two germline ends. The chain's CDR3 is CASSGGGGTEAFF. CDR3 DNA sequence: TGTGCCAGCAGCGGGGGAGGGGGCACTGAAGCTTTCTTT.

The chain carries TRBV7-2 and TRBJ1-1, with unresolved D. The CDR3 is made up of 15 amino acids. V shed 3 bases and J shed 1 base, with 12 bases lying between them. The V gene's germline CDR1 is SGHTA and CDR2 FQGNSA. The CDR3 sequence: CASSFEGYANTEAFF. The CDR3 coding sequence is TGTGCCAGCAGCTTTGAGGGCTACGCGAACACTGAAGCTTTCTTT.

The chain links TRBV11-2 to TRBJ1-5; D remains ambiguous. V lost 0 bases and J 1 base, leaving 10 bases between the germline ends. Germline CDR1 SGHAT, CDR2 FQNNGV. The CDR3 loop spans 16 amino acids. CDR3 coding DNA: TGTGCCAGCAGCTTAGACGGGGTTATGAGCAATCAGCCCCAGCATTTT. It translates to CASSLDGVMSNQPQHF.

The genes are TRBV5-8 and TRBJ2-3; 10 nucleotides line up with TRBD1. The germline V gene has CDR1 SGHTS and CDR2 YDEGEE. This CDR3 has 16 amino acids. Germline trimming cut 2 bases from V and 0 bases from J; bases unmatched to any gene: 3. In DNA, the CDR3 is TGTGCCAGCAGCTTTGGGACAGGGGTTAGCACAGATACGCAGTATTTT. Its protein product is CASSFGTGVSTDTQYF.

This chain connects TRBV28 to TRBJ2-5; no clear D gene. This CDR3 is built from 15 residues. Trimming cost V 2 bases and J 5 bases, with 15 bases left between them. Germline CDR1 and CDR2: MDHEN and SYDVKM. The CDR3 DNA reads as TGTGCCAGCAGTTTAGGATCTGGTGTGAGGGAGACCCAGTACTTC. It encodes CASSLGSGVRETQYF.

CDR3 nucleotide sequence: TGCAGCGTTTCGGCTGGTAGTAGCGGGACTACCTACAATGAGCAGTTCTTC. It specifies CSVSAGSSGTTYNEQFF. The chain carries TRBV29-1 and TRBJ2-1; 8 bases match TRBD2. Germline V gene sequence: CDR1 SQVTM, CDR2 ANQGSEA. The V segment lost 5 bases and the J segment 2 bases; nucleotides outside the gene matches: 14. The CDR3 is made up of 17 amino acids.

This chain joins TRBV19 and TRBJ2-1, with 13 nucleotides matching TRBD2. V shed 1 base, J shed 0 bases, and the junction held 9 bases outside the gene matches. The CDR3 loop spans 20 amino acids. The V gene's germline CDR1 is LNHDA and CDR2 SQIVND (reference sequence). This CDR3 is CASSIAKLAGGSNSYNEQFF. CDR3 bases: TGTGCCAGTAGTATAGCTAAACTAGCGGGAGGGTCAAACTCCTACAATGAGCAGTTCTTC. Full variable domain (missing parts from reference TRBV19 and TRBJ2-1): DGGITQSPKYLFRKEGQNVTLSCEQNLNHDAMYWYRQDPGQGLRLIYYSQIVNDFQKGDIAEGYSVSREKKESFPLTVTSAQKNPTAFYLCASSIAKLAGGSNSYNEQFFGPGTRLTVL.

This chain connects TRBV2 to TRBJ2-7, with D hard to call. Germline CDR1 and CDR2: SNHLY and FYNNEI. This CDR3 is built from 13 residues. The V and J ends lost 5 bases and 8 bases respectively, with 16 bases between them. The CDR3 spells CASSIERSYKQYF. The CDR3 DNA reads TGTGCCAGCAGTATCGAACGATCTTACAAGCAGTACTTC.

The CDR3 coding sequence is TGCGCCAGCAGAGTCGGGAGTGGAGAGACCCAGTACTTC. It codes for CASRVGSGETQYF. The rearrangement uses TRBV5-1 and TRBJ2-5, with D possibly TRBD2 on 6 matching bases. Per germline, CDR1 SGHRS and CDR2 YFSETQ. CDR3 size: 13 residues. The V and J ends lost 5 bases and 4 bases respectively, with 12 bases between them.

This CDR3 is CATGTGANQETQYF. In nucleotides, the CDR3 is TGTGCCACTGGGACAGGGGCAAATCAAGAGACCCAGTACTTC. The chain is built from TRBV15 and TRBJ2-5; 10 nucleotides line up with TRBD1. This CDR3 contains 14 residues. The V gene end was trimmed by 9 bases and the J gene end by 2 bases; junction bases not matched to a gene: 6. CDR1 is LNHNV, CDR2 YYDKDF, per germline (reference sequence).

The rearrangement uses TRBV2 and TRBJ2-7; tentatively, D is TRBD2 (6 bases). V dropped 6 bases and J dropped 2 bases, with 14 bases sitting between them. This CDR3 has 14 amino acids. The V gene's germline CDR1 is SNHLY and CDR2 FYNNEI. This CDR3 is CASREEGPPYEQYF. The CDR3 region has the DNA TGTGCCAGCAGAGAGGAGGGGCCCCCCTACGAGCAGTACTTC.

Here the CDR3 DNA reads TGTGCCAGCAGCCTTGTGAGAGGCCAGCAGTACTTC. Its protein is CASSLVRGQQYF. The chain couples TRBV5-4 to TRBJ2-7, with unresolved D. The CDR3 spans 12 residues. Between the trimmed V and J ends, which lost 4 bases and 8 bases, there was a span of 13 bases. CDR1 SGHNT and CDR2 YYREEE come from the germline V gene (reference sequence).

This chain's CDR3 is CASSEGTSAYNEQFF. DNA for the CDR3: TGTGCCAGCAGTGAAGGGACTAGCGCGTACAATGAGCAGTTCTTC. This chain joins TRBV2 and TRBJ2-1; 9 bases are shared with TRBD2. The length of the CDR3 is 15 residues. Germline V CDR1 and CDR2: SNHLY, FYNNEI. V shed 1 base, J shed 4 bases, and the junction held 2 bases outside the gene matches.